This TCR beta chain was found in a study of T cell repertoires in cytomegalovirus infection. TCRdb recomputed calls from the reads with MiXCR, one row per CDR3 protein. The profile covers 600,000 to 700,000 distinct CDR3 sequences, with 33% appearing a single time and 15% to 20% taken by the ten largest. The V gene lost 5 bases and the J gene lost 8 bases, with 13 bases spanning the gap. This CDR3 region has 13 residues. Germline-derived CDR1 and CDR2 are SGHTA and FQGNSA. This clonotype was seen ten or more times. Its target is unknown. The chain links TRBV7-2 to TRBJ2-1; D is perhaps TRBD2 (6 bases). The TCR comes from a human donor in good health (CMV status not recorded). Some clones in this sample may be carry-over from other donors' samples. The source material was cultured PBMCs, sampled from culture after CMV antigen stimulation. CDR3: CASSPDSGDEQFF. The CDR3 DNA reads TGTGCCAGCAGCCCAGACTCGGGGGATGAGCAGTTCTTC. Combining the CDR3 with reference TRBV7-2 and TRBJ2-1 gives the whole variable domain GAGVSQSPSNKVTEKGKDVELRCDPISGHTALYWYRQSLGQGLEFLIYFQGNSAPDKSGLPSDRFSAERTGGSVSTLTIQRTQQEDSAVYLCASSPDSGDEQFFGPGTRLTVL.